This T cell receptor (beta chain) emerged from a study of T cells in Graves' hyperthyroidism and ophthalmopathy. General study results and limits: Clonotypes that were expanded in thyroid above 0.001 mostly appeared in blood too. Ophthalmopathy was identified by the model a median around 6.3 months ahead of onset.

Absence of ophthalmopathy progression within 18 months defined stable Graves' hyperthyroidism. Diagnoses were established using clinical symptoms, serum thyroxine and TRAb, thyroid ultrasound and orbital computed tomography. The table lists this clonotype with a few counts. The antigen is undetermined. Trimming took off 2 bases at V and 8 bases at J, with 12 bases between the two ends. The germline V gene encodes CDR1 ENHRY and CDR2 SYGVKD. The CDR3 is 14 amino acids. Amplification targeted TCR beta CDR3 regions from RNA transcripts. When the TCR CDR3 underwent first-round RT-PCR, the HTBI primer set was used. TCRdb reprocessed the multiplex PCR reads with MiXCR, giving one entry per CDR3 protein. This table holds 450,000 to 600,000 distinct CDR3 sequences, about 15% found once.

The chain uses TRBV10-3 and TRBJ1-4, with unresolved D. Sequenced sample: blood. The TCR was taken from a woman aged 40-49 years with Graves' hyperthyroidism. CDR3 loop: CAISEGVREEKLFF. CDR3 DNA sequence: TGTGCCATCAGTGAGGGGGTGAGAGAGGAAAAACTGTTTTTT.